The clone carrying this TCR beta chain occurred a few times. TRAV and TRBV primers primed cDNA for both TCRalpha and TCRbeta. Amplification of TCRs used a constant-region primer and V-primer adapter for approximately 18 PCR cycles. TCRdb itself ran the reads through MiXCR, one entry per CDR3 protein. The sample lists 100,000 or so distinct CDR3 sequences; 20% to 25% were seen once. Indicated time point: after trial treatment. Treatment given: LDRT plus nivolumab, ipilimumab, low-dose cyclophosphamide and aspirin (RACIN trial). The sample is drawn from a study of low-dose radiotherapy and immunotherapy resistance in tumors. This clonotype originated in a male donor with prostate cancer. Sequenced material: PBMCs, taken after low-dose radiotherapy plus immunotherapy.

CDR3 DNA: TGTGCCAGCAGCTCACCCCTAGCGGGGGGACCCTACGAGCAGTACTTC. It yields the protein CASSSPLAGGPYEQYF. This chain connects TRBV5-4 to TRBJ2-7; 11 nucleotides agree with TRBD2. Germline V gene lookup returns CDR1 SGHNT and CDR2 YYREEE (reference sequence). J lost 2 bases, V lost 3 bases, and 7 bases had no gene match. CDR3 length equals 16 residues.